The 6 T cell receptor beta chains in this list originate from one sample, sequenced in a study of blood T cell repertoires in COVID-19. TCRdb's table, derived via immunoSEQ multiplex PCR, lists solely in-frame clones and lacks some. This table holds about 370,000 clones, 75% to 90% found once. Specimen: PBMCs or T cells enriched from blood (not recorded which). Receptors were obtained from a man aged 18 to 30 who had recovered from COVID-19.

The genes are TRBV7-9 and TRBJ1-2; D is unclear. The CDR3 has 14 amino acids. Looked up from germline, CDR1 is SEHNR and CDR2 is FQNEAQ (reference sequence). V lost 1 base, J lost 8 bases, and 14 bases lay in between. CDR3 amino acids: CASSLGLRGDGYTF. The CDR3 nucleotides are TGTGCCAGCAGCTTAGGCCTTAGAGGCGACGGCTACACCTTC.

This chain connects TRBV19 to TRBJ1-2; perhaps TRBD1 as D (6 bases). CDR3 length: 11 amino acids. CDR1 and CDR2 (germline): LNHDA, SQIVND (reference sequence). The germline V and J ends were trimmed by 8 bases and 2 bases, with 6 bases remaining between them. The CDR3 nucleotides read TGTGCCAGTGGACAGAACTATGGCTACACCTTC. This encodes CASGQNYGYTF.

The genes are TRBV14 and TRBJ2-2, with D perhaps TRBD2 (6 bases). V lost 4 bases to trimming and J lost 5 bases, with 11 bases between them. This CDR3 has 14 residues. In germline, CDR1 is SGHDN, CDR2 FVKESK. The CDR3 loop reads CASSRAGTTGELFF. CDR3 DNA sequence: TGTGCCAGCAGCCGAGCTGGGACTACCGGGGAGCTGTTTTTT.

The rearrangement links TRBV4-3 to TRBJ2-2; possible D gene TRBD1, 5 bases. The length of the CDR3 is 16 residues. V was trimmed by 0 bases and J by 2 bases, leaving 10 bases between them. From germline, CDR1 is LGHNA and CDR2 YSLEER. CDR3 amino acids: CASSQDGAHNTGELFF. The CDR3 DNA is TGCGCCAGCAGCCAAGATGGGGCCCACAACACCGGGGAGCTGTTTTTT.

J is TRBJ1-2 and V is TRBV29-1; maybe TRBD1 (5 bases). Germline lookup yields CDR1 SQVTM and CDR2 ANQGSEA. With 6 bases removed from V and 5 bases from J, the gap between germline ends came to 10 bases. The CDR3 length is 11 residues. CDR3 nucleotides: TGCAGCGTGGGACTGCCTTATGGCTACACCTTC. It is translated as CSVGLPYGYTF.

The chain carries TRBV11-1 and TRBJ2-7, with D maybe TRBD1 (5 bases). Germline V gene sequence: CDR1 SGHAT, CDR2 FQDESV (reference sequence). The CDR3 has 15 amino acids. Trimming took 2 bases from V and 4 from J, leaving 15 bases between them. CDR3 residues: CASSLIQGRGYEQYF. The CDR3 DNA reads as TGTGCCAGCAGCTTAATCCAGGGTAGGGGATACGAGCAGTACTTC.